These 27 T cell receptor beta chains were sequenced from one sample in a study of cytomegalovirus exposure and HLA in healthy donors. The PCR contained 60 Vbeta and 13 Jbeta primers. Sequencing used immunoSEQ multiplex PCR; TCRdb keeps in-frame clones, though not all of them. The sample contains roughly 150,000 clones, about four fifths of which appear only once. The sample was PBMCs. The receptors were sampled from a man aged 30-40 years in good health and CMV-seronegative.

In nucleotides, the CDR3 is TGTGCCAGCAGTTACGACAGGGCGACTGAAGCTTTCTTT. This sequence encodes CASSYDRATEAFF. The V call is TRBV6-5, the J call TRBJ1-1, with 7 nucleotides matching TRBD1. V was pared by 2 bases and J by 5 bases, with 2 bases of the junction left unmatched. Germline V gene data show CDR1 as MNHEY and CDR2 as SVGAGI. This CDR3 spans 13 amino acids.

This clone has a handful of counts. DNA of the CDR3: TGTGCCAGCCGAGAGTTGGTCTCAGGACAGGATGACAATCAGCCCCAGCATTTT. Its translation: CASRELVSGQDDNQPQHF. This chain uses TRBV28 with TRBJ1-5, with TRBD1 matching 7 bases. CDR3 length: 18 residues. Germline loops: CDR1 MDHEN, CDR2 SYDVKM. Trimming removed 8 bases from V and 3 bases from J; junction bases left unmatched: 19.

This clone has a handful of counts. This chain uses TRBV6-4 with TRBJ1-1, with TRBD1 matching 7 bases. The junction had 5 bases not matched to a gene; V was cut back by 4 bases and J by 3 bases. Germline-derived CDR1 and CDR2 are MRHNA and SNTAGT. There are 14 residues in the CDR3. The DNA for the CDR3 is TGTGCCAGCAGTGGACAGGGTGGCGACACTGAAGCTTTCTTT. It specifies CASSGQGGDTEAFF.

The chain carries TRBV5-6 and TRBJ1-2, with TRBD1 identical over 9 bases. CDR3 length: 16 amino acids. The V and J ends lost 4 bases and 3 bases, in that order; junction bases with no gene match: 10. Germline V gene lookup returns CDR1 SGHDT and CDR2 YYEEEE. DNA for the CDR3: TGTGCCAGCAGCACAAGGGGGACAGGGATCGACTATGGCTACACCTTC. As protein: CASSTRGTGIDYGYTF.

CDR3 residues: CASSVGQGTYGYTF. Written as DNA, the CDR3 is TGTGCCAGCAGCGTTGGACAGGGCACCTATGGCTACACCTTC. This chain links TRBV9 with TRBJ1-2; 8 bases fit TRBD1. CDR1 and CDR2 from the germline V gene are SGDLS and YYNGEE. V shed 2 bases, J shed 4 bases, and the junction held 4 bases outside the gene matches. The CDR3 consists of 14 residues. The whole variable domain, filled in from reference TRBV9 and TRBJ1-2, reads DSGVTQTPKHLITATGQRVTLRCSPRSGDLSVYWYQQSLDQGLQFLIQYYNGEERAKGNILERFSAQQFPDLHSELNLSSLELGDSALYFCASSVGQGTYGYTFGSGTRLTVV.

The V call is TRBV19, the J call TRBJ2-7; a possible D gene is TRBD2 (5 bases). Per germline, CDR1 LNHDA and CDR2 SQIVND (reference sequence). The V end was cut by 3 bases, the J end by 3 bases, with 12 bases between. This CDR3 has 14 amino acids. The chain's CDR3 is CASSITQEVYEQYF. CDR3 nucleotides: TGTGCCAGTAGTATTACGCAGGAGGTCTACGAGCAGTACTTC.

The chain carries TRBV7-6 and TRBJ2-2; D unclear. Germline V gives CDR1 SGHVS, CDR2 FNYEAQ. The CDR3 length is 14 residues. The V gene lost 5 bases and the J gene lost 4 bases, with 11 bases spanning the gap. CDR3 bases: TGTGCCAGCAGCCCTAGGAACTCCACCGGGGAGCTGTTTTTT. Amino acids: CASSPRNSTGELFF. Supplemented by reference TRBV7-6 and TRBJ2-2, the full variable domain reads GAGVSQSPRYKVTKRGQDVALRCDPISGHVSLYWYRQALGQGPEFLTYFNYEAQQDKSGLPNDRFSAERPEGSISTLTIQRTEQRDSAMYRCASSPRNSTGELFFGEGSRLTVL.

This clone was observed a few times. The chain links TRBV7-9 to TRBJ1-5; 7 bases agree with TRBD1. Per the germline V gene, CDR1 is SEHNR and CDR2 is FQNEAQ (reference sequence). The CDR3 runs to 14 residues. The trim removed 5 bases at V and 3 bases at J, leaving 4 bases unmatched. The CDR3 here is CASSNGTVNQPQHF. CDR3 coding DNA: TGTGCCAGCAGCAACGGGACAGTCAATCAGCCCCAGCATTTT.

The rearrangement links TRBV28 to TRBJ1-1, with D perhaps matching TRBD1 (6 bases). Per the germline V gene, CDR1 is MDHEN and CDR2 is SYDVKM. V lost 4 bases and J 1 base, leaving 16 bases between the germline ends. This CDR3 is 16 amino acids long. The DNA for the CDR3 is TGTGCCAGCAGTTATCAACAGGGCTGGGCGAACACTGAAGCTTTCTTT. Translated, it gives CASSYQQGWANTEAFF.

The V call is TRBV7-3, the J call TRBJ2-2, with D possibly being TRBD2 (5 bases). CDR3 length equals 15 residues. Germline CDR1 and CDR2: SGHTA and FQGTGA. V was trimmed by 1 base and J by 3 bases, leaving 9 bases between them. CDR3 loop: CASSLSGGYTGELFF. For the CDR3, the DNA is TGTGCCAGCAGCTTAAGCGGAGGATACACCGGGGAGCTGTTTTTT. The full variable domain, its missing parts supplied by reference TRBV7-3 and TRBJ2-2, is GAGVSQTPSNKVTEKGKYVELRCDPISGHTALYWYRQSLGQGPEFLIYFQGTGAADDSGLPNDRFFAVRPEGSVSTLKIQRTERGDSAVYLCASSLSGGYTGELFFGEGSRLTVL.

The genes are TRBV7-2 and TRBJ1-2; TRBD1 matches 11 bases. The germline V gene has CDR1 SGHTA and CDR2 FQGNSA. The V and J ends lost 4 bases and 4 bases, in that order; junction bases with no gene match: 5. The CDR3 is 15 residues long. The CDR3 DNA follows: TGTGCCAGCAGCTCGCCGGGACAGGGGGGCTATGGCTACACCTTC. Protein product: CASSSPGQGGYGYTF.

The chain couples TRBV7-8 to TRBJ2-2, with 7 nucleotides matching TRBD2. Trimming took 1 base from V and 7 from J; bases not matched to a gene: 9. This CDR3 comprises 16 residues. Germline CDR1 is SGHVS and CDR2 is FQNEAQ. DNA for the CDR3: TGTGCCAGCAGCTTAGAACTAGCGTTTTCAATCGGGGAGCTGTTTTTT. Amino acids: CASSLELAFSIGELFF. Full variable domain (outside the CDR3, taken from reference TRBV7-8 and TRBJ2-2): GAGVSQSPRYKVAKRGQDVALRCDPISGHVSLFWYQQALGQGPEFLTYFQNEAQLDKSGLPSDRFFAERPEGSVSTLKIQRTQQEDSAVYLCASSLELAFSIGELFFGEGSRLTVL.

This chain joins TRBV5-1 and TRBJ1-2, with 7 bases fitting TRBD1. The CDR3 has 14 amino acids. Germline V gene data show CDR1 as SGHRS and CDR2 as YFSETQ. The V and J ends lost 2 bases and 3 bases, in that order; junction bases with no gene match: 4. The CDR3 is CASSLRGLDYGYTF. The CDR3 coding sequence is TGCGCCAGCAGCTTAAGGGGGCTGGACTATGGCTACACCTTC. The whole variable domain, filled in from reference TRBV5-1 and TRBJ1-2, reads KAGVTQTPRYLIKTRGQQVTLSCSPISGHRSVSWYQQTPGQGLQFLFEYFSETQRNKGNFPGRFSGRQFSNSRSEMNVSTLELGDSALYLCASSLRGLDYGYTFGSGTRLTVV.

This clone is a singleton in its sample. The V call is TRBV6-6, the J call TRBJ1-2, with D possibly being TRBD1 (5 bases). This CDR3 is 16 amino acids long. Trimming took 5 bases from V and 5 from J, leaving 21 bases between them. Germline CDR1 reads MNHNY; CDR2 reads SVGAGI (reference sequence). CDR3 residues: CASSLSRALDRYGYTF. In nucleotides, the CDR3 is TGTGCCAGCAGTCTCAGCAGGGCCCTCGACCGTTATGGCTACACCTTC.

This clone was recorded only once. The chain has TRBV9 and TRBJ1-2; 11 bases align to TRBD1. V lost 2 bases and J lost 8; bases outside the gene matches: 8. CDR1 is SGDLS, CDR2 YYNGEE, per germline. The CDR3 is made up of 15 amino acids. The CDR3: CASSVDGQGARGYTF. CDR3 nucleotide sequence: TGTGCCAGCAGCGTTGATGGACAGGGGGCCCGAGGCTACACCTTC.

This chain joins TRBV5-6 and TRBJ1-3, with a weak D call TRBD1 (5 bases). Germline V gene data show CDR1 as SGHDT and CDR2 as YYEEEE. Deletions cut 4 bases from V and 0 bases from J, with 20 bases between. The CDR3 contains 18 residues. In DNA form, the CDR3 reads TGTGCCAGCAGCGATACAGGCCCCCCCGGCCACTCTGGAAACACCATATATTTT. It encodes CASSDTGPPGHSGNTIYF. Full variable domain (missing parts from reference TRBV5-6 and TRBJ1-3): DAGVTQSPTHLIKTRGQQVTLRCSPKSGHDTVSWYQQALGQGPQFIFQYYEEEERQRGNFPDRFSGHQFPNYSSELNVNALLLGDSALYLCASSDTGPPGHSGNTIYFGEGSWLTVV.

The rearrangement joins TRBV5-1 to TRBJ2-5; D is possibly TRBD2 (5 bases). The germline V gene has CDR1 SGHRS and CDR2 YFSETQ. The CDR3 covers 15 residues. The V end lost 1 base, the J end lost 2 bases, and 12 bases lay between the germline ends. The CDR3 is CASSLIGSGQETQYF. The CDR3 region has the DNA TGCGCCAGCAGCTTGATAGGGAGCGGACAAGAGACCCAGTACTTC.

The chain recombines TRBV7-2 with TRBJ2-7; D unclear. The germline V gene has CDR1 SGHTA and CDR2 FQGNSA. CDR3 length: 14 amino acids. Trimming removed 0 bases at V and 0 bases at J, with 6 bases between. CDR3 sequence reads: CASSLALSSYEQYF. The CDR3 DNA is TGTGCCAGCAGCTTAGCCCTGAGCTCCTACGAGCAGTACTTC.

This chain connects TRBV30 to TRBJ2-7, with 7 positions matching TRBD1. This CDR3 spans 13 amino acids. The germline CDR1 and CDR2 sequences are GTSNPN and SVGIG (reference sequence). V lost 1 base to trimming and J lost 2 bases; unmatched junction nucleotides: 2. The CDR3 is CAWSATGTYEQYF. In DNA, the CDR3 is TGTGCCTGGAGTGCGACAGGGACCTACGAGCAGTACTTC.

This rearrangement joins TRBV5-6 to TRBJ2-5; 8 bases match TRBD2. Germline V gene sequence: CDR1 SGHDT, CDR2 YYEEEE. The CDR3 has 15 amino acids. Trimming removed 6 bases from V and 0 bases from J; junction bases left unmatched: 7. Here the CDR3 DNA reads TGTGCCAGCACCCGTAGCGGGGTGTACCAAGAGACCCAGTACTTC. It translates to CASTRSGVYQETQYF.

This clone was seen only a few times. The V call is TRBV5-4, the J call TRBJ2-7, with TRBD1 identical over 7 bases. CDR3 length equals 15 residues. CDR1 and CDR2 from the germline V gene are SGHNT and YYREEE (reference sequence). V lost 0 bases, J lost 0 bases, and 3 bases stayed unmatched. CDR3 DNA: TGTGCCAGCAGCTTGGGGGCAGGGGGCTCCTACGAGCAGTACTTC. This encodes CASSLGAGGSYEQYF.

Here the CDR3 DNA reads TGTGCCAGCAGCGCCGGGAGCGGCCCGACGGAGACCCAGTACTTC. It encodes CASSAGSGPTETQYF. The J gene is TRBJ2-5, the V gene TRBV7-9; possibly TRBD2 for D (6 bases). CDR3 length equals 15 residues. Germline CDR1 and CDR2: SEHNR and FQNEAQ (reference sequence). V was shortened by 5 bases and J by 5 bases, with 18 bases between the two germline ends.

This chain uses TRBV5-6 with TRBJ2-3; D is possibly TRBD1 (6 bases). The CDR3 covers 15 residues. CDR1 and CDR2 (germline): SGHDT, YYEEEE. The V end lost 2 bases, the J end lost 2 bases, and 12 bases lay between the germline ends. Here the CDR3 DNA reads TGTGCCAGCAGCTTTATCCGGGACAACACAGATACGCAGTATTTT. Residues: CASSFIRDNTDTQYF.

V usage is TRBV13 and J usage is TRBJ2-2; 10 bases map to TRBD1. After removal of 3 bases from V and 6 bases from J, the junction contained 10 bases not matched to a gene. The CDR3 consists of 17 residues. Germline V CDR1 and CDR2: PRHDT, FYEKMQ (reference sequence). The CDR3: CASSLTLSDRGAGELFF. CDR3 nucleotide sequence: TGTGCCAGCAGCTTGACACTTTCGGACAGGGGGGCCGGGGAGCTGTTTTTT.

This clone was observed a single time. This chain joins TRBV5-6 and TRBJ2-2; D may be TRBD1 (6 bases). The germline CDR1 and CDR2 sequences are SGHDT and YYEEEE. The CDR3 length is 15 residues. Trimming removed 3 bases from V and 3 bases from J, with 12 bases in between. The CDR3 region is CASSYGTLYTGELFF. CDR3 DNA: TGTGCCAGCAGCTACGGGACACTTTACACCGGGGAGCTGTTTTTT.

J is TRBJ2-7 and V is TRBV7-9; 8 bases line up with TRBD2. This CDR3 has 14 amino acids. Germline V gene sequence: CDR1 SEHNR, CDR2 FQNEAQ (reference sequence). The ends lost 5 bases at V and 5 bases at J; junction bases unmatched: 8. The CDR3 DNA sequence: TGTGCCAGCAGCCTAGGACTAGCAGCCCACGAGCAGTACTTC. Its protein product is CASSLGLAAHEQYF.

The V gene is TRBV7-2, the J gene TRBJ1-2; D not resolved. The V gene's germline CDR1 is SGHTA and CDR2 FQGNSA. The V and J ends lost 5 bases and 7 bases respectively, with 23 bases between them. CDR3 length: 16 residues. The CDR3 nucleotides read TGTGCCAGCAGCGTTCGACGGGAGCCAATATATGGTGGCTACACCTTC. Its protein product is CASSVRREPIYGGYTF. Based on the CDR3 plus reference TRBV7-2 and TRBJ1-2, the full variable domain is GAGVSQSPSNKVTEKGKDVELRCDPISGHTALYWYRQSLGQGLEFLIYFQGNSAPDKSGLPSDRFSAERTGGSVSTLTIQRTQQEDSAVYLCASSVRREPIYGGYTFGSGTRLTVV.